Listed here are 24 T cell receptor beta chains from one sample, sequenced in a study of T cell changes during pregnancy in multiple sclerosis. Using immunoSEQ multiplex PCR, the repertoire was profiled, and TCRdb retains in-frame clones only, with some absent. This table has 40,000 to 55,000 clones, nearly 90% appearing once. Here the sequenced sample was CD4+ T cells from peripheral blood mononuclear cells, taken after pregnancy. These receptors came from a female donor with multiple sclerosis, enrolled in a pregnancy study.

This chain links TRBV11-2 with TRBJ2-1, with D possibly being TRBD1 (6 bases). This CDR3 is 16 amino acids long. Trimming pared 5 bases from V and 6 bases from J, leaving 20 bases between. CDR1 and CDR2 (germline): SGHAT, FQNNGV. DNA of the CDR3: TGTGCCAGCAGCGGTCGCTTCTGGGGGCGCTTCAATGAGCAGTTCTTC. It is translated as CASSGRFWGRFNEQFF.

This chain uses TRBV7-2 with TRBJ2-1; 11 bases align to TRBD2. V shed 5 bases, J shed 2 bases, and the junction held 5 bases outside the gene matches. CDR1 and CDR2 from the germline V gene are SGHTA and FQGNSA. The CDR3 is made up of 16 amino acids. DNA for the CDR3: TGTGCCAGCAGCCGCATGACTAGCGGGACCTACAATGAGCAGTTCTTC. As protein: CASSRMTSGTYNEQFF.

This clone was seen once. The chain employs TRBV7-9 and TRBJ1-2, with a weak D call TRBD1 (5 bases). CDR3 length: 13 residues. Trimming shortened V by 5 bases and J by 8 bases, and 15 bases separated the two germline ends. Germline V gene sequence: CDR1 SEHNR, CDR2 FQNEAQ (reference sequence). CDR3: CASSPAGGKGYTF. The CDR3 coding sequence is TGTGCCAGCAGCCCGGCGGGGGGAAAGGGCTACACCTTC.

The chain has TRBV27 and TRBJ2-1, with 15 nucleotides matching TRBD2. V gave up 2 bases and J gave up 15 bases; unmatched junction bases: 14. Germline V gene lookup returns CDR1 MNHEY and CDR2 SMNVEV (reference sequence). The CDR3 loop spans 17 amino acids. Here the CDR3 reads CASSLIPPGLAGGQVFF. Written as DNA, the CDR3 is TGTGCCAGCAGTTTAATTCCCCCGGGACTAGCGGGAGGTCAGGTGTTCTTC.

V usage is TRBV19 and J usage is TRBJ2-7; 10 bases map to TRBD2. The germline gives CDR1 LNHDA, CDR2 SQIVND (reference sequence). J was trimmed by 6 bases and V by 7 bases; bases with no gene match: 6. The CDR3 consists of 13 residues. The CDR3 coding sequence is TGTGCCAGTAACCCTAGCGGGAGTAGCGAGCAGTACTTC. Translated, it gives CASNPSGSSEQYF.

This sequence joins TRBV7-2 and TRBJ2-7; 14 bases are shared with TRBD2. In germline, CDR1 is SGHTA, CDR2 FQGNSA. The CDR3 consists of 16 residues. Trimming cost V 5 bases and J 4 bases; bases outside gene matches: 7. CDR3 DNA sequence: TGTGCCAGCAGCCTGGGACTAGCGGGGGCAGGGTACGAGCAGTACTTC. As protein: CASSLGLAGAGYEQYF.

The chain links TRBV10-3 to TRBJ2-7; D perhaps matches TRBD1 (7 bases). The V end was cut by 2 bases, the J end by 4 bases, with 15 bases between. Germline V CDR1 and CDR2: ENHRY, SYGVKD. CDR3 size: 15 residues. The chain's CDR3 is CAISEPEGARYEQYF. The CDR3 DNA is TGTGCCATCAGTGAGCCGGAGGGGGCGCGGTACGAGCAGTACTTC.

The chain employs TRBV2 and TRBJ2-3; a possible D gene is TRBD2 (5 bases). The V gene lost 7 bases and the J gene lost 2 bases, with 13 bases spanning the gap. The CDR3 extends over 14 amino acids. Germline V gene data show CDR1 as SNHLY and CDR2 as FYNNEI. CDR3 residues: CASKVGGPTDTQYF. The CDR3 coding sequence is TGTGCCAGCAAAGTTGGCGGGCCCACAGATACGCAGTATTTT.

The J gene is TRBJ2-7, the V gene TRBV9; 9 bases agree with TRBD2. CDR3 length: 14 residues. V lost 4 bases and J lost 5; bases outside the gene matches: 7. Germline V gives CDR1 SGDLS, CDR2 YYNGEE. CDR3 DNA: TGTGCCAGCAGCCCAGGGACTAGCCAGAACGAGCAGTACTTC. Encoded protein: CASSPGTSQNEQYF. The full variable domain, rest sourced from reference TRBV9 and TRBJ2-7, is DSGVTQTPKHLITATGQRVTLRCSPRSGDLSVYWYQQSLDQGLQFLIQYYNGEERAKGNILERFSAQQFPDLHSELNLSSLELGDSALYFCASSPGTSQNEQYFGPGTRLTVT.

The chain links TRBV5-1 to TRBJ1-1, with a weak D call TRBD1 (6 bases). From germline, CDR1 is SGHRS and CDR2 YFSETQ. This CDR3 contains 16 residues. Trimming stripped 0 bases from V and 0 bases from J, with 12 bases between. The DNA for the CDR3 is TGCGCCAGCAGCTTGGAACCCAGGGGCATGAACACTGAAGCTTTCTTT. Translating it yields CASSLEPRGMNTEAFF.

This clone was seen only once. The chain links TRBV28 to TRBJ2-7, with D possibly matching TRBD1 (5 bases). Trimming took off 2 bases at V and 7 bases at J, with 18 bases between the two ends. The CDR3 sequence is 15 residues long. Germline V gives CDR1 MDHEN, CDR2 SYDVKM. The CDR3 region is CASSLDAGKVREQYF. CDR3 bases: TGTGCCAGCAGTTTAGACGCAGGGAAGGTGCGGGAGCAGTACTTC.

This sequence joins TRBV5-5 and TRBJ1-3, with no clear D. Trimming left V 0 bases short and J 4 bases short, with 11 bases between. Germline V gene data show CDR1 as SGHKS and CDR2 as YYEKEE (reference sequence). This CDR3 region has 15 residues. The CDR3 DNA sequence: TGTGCCAGCAGCTTGGTAGCTGAAATGGGAAACACCATATATTTT. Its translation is CASSLVAEMGNTIYF. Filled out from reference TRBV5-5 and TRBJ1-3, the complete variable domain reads DAGVTQSPTHLIKTRGQQVTLRCSPISGHKSVSWYQQVLGQGPQFIFQYYEKEERGRGNFPDRFSARQFPNYSSELNVNALLLGDSALYLCASSLVAEMGNTIYFGEGSWLTVV.

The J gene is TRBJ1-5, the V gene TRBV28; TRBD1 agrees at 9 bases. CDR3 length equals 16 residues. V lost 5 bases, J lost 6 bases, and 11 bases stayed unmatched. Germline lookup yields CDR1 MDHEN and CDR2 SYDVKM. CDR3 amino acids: CASSPTGTGYRQPQHF. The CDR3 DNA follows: TGTGCCAGCAGTCCTACCGGGACAGGGTACCGTCAGCCCCAGCATTTT.

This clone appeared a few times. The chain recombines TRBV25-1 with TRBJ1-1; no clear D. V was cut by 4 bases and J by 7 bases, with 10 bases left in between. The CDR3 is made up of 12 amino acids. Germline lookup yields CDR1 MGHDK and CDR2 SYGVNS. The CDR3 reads CASSGGRNEAFF. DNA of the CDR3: TGTGCCAGCAGTGGAGGTAGGAATGAAGCTTTCTTT.

The CDR3 here is CASSFSSYNEQFF. The CDR3 DNA sequence: TGTGCCAGCAGCTTCAGCTCCTACAATGAGCAGTTCTTC. J is TRBJ2-1 and V is TRBV7-7, with D unresolved. The CDR3 sequence is 13 residues long. V was pared by 3 bases and J by 0 bases, with 3 bases between. The germline V gene has CDR1 SSHAT and CDR2 FNYEAQ (reference sequence).

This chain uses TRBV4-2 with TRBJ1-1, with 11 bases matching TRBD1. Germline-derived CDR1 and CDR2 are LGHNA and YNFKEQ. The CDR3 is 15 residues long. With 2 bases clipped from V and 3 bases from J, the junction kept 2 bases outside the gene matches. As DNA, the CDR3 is TGTGCCAGCAGCCAATCGGGACAGGGGGACACTGAAGCTTTCTTT. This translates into CASSQSGQGDTEAFF.

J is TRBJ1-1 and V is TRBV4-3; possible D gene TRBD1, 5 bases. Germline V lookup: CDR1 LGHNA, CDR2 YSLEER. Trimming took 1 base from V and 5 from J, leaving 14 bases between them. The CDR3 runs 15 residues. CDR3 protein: CASSQVIQGGTEAFF. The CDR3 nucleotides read TGCGCCAGCAGCCAAGTTATCCAGGGAGGAACTGAAGCTTTCTTT.

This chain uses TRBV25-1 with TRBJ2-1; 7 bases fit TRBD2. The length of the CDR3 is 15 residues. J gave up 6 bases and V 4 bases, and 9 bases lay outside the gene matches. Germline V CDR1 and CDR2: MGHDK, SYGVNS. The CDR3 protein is CASSVTGRASNEQFF. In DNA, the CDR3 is TGTGCCAGCAGTGTAACTGGGAGGGCCTCCAATGAGCAGTTCTTC.

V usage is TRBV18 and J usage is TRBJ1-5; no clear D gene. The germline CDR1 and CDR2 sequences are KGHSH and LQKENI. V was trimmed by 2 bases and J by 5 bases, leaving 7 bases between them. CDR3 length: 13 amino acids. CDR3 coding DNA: TGTGCCAGCTCACCAGGGAGGGATCAGCCCCAGCATTTT. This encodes CASSPGRDQPQHF.

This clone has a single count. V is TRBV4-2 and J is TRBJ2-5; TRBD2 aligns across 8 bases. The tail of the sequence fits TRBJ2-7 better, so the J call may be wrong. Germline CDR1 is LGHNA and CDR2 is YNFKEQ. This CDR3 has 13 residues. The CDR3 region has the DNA TGTGCCAGCAGCCAAGCGGGAGGGAGCGAGCAGTACTTC. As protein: CASSQAGGSEQYF.

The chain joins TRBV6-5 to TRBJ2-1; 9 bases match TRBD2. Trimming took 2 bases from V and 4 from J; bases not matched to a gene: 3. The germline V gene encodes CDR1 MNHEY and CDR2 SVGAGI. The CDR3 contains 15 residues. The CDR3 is CASSYQAGGYNEQFF. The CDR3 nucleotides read TGTGCCAGCAGTTACCAAGCGGGAGGATACAATGAGCAGTTCTTC.

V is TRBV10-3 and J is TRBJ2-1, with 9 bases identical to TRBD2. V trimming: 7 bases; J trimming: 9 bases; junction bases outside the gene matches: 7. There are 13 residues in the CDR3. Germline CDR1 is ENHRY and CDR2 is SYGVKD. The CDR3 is CAIMEREEGEQFF. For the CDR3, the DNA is TGTGCCATCATGGAGCGGGAGGAGGGTGAGCAGTTCTTC.

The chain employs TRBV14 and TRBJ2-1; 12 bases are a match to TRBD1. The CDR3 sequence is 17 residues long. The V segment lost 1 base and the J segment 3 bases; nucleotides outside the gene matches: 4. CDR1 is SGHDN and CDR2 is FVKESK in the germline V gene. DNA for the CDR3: TGTGCCAGCAGCCAAGTGGGACAGGGGGCTTTCTACAATGAGCAGTTCTTC. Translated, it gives CASSQVGQGAFYNEQFF.

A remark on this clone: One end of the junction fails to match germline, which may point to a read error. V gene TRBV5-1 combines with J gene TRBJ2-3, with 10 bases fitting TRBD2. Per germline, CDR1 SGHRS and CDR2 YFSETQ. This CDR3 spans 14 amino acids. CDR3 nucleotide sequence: TGCGCCAGCAGCTCTAGCGGGAGAACAGATATGCAGTATTTT. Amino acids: CASSSSGRTDMQYF.